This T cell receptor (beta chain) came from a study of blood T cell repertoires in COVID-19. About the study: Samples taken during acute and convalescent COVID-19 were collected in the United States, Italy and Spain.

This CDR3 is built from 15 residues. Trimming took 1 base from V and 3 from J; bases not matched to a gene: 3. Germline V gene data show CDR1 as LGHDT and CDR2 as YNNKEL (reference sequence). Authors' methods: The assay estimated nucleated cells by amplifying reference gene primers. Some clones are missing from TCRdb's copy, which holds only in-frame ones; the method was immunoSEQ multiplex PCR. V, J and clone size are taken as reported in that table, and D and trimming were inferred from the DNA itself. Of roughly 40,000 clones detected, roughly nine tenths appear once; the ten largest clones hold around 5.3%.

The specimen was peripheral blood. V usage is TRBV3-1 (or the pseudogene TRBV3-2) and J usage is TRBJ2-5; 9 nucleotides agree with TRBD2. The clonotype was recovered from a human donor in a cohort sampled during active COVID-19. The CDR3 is CASSQGSSGKETQYF. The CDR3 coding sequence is TGTGCCAGCAGCCAAGGATCTAGCGGGAAAGAGACCCAGTACTTC.